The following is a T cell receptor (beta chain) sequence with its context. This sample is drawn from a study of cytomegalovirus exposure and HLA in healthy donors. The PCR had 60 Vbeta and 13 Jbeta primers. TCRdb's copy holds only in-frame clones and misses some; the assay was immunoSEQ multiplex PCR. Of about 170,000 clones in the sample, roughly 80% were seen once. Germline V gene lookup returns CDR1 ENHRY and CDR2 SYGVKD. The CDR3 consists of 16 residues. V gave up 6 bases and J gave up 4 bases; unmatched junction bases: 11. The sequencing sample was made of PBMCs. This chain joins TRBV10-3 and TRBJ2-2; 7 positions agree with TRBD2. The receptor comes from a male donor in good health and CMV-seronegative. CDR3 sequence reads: CAIRAVGLVGTGELFF. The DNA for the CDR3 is TGTGCCATCAGAGCCGTCGGACTAGTGGGCACCGGGGAGCTGTTTTTT.